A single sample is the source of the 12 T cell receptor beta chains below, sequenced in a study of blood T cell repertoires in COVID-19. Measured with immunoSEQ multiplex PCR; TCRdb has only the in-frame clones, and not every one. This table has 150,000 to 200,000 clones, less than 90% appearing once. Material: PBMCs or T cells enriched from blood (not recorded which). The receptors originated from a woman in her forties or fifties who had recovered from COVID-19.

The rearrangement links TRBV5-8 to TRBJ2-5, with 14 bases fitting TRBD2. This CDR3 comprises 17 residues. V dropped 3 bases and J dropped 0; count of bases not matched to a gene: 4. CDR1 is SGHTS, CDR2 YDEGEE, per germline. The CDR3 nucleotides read TGTGCCAGCAGCTATGGACTAGCGGGAGGAAACCAAGAGACCCAGTACTTC. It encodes CASSYGLAGGNQETQYF.

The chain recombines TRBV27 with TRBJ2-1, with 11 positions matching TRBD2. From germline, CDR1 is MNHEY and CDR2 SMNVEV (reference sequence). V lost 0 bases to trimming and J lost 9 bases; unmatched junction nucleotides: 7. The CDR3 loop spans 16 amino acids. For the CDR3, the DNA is TGTGCCAGCAGTTTATCCACTAGCGGGAGAAGGAGTGAGCAGTTCTTC. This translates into CASSLSTSGRRSEQFF.

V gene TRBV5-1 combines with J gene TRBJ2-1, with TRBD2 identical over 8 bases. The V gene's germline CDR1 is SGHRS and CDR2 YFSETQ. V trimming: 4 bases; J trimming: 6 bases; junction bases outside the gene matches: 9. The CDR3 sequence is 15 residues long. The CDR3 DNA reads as TGCGCCAGCAGCCCGGGGACTAGTGAGAGCAATGAGCAGTTCTTC. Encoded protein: CASSPGTSESNEQFF.

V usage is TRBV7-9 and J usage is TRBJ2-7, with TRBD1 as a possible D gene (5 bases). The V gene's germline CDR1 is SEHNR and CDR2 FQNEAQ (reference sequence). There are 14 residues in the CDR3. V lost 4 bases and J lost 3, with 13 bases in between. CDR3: CASSSSSTDYEQYF. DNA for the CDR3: TGTGCCAGCAGCTCATCGTCGACAGACTACGAGCAGTACTTC.

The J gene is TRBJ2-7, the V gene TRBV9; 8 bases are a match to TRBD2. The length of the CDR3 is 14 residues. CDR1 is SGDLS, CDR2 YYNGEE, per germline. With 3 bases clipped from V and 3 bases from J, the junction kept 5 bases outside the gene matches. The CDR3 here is CASSARGTSYEQYF. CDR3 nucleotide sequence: TGTGCCAGCAGCGCACGAGGGACTAGCTACGAGCAGTACTTC.

The CDR3 here is CASSPGTGGGTEAFF. CDR3 in DNA: TGCGCCAGCAGCCCCGGGACAGGGGGAGGTACTGAAGCTTTCTTT. This sequence joins TRBV5-1 and TRBJ1-1, with 11 bases that match TRBD1. V gave up 4 bases and J gave up 5 bases; unmatched junction bases: 7. Looked up from germline, CDR1 is SGHRS and CDR2 is YFSETQ. The CDR3 contains 15 residues.

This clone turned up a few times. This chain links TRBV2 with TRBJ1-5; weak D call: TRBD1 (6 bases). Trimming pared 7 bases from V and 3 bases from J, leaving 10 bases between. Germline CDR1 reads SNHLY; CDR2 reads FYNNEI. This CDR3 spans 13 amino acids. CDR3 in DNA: TGTGCCAGCAACACAGGGCTCAATCAGCCCCAGCATTTT. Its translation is CASNTGLNQPQHF.

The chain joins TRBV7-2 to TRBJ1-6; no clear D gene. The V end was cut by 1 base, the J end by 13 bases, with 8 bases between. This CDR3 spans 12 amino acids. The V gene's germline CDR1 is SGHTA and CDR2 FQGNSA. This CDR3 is CASSLGGSPLHF. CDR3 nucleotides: TGTGCCAGCAGCTTAGGAGGGTCCCCCCTCCACTTT.

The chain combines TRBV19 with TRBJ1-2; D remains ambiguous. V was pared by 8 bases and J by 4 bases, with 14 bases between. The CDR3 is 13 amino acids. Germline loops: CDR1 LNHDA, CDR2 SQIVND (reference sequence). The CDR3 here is CASGVAHLYGYTF. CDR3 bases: TGTGCCAGTGGAGTGGCCCACCTCTATGGCTACACCTTC.

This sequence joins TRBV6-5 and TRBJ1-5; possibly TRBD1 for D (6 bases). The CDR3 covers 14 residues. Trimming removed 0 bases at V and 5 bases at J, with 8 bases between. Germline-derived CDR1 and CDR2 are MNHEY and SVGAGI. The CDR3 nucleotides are TGTGCCAGCAGTTACTCGGACAGAGATCAGCCCCAGCATTTT. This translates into CASSYSDRDQPQHF.

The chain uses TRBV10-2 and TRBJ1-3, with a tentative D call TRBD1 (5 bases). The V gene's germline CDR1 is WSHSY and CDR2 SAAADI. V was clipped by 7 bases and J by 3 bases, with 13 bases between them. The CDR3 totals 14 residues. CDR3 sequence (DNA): TGCGCCAGCACCCGGGGGAAAGGTGGAAACACCATATATTTT. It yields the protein CASTRGKGGNTIYF.

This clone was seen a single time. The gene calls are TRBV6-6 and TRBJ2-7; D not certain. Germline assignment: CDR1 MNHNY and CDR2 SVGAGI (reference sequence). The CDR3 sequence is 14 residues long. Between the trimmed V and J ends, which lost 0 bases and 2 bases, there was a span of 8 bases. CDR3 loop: CASSYSQATYEQYF. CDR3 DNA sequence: TGTGCCAGCAGTTACTCCCAGGCGACCTACGAGCAGTACTTC.